A selection of T cell receptor beta chains follows, all from one sample in a study of shared clonotypes between healthy human individuals. Data came from immunoSEQ multiplex PCR; TCRdb stores just in-frame clones and leaves some out. The table lists some 2 million clones, approximately 94% of them singletons, with 0.9% to 1.3% in the top ten. Sequencing used naive CD8+ T cells sorted from blood. The receptors were gathered from a young man in good health. Each CDR3 is given with its conserved first and last residue. The order of the fields is clone size, J gene, V gene, D gene, CDR3 length, CDR3 DNA, CDR3 protein. The D gene is left open where the match is weak. Clone size appears in some rows only: once, few, many, or a class for an expanded clone.

clone_size: -; j_call: TRBJ2-7; v_call: TRBV27; d_call: -; cdr3_length: 14; cdr3_nt: TGTGCCAGCAGTTTAGGGCGGAGCTCCTACGAGCAGTACTTC; cdr3_aa: CASSLGRSSYEQYF
clone_size: -; j_call: TRBJ2-5; v_call: TRBV2; d_call: -; cdr3_length: 11; cdr3_nt: TGTGCCAGCCTTAGGGGGTCGGAGCAGTACTTC; cdr3_aa: CASLRGSEQYF
clone_size: -; j_call: TRBJ2-2; v_call: TRBV27; d_call: TRBD2; cdr3_length: 16; cdr3_nt: TGTGCCAGCAGCCCCATTCTGGGACTAAACACCGGGGAGCTGTTTTTT; cdr3_aa: CASSPILGLNTGELFF
clone_size: -; j_call: TRBJ2-1; v_call: TRBV4-2; d_call: -; cdr3_length: 14; cdr3_nt: TGTGCCAGCAGCCCCAGAGAAACGTACAATGAGCAGTTCTTC; cdr3_aa: CASSPRETYNEQFF
clone_size: -; j_call: TRBJ2-3; v_call: TRBV7-8; d_call: TRBD2; cdr3_length: 15; cdr3_nt: TGTGCCAGCAGCTCGGGACTAGGGGTGGGGGATACGCAGTATTTT; cdr3_aa: CASSSGLGVGDTQYF
clone_size: once; j_call: TRBJ2-1; v_call: TRBV5-4; d_call: TRBD2; cdr3_length: 15; cdr3_nt: TGTGCCAGCAGCTCGGGACTAGCGGGGGCGAATGAGCAGTTCTTC; cdr3_aa: CASSSGLAGANEQFF
clone_size: once; j_call: TRBJ2-7; v_call: TRBV28; d_call: TRBD1; cdr3_length: 17; cdr3_nt: TGTGCCAGCAGCTCATCCTTCTACAGGGGGTCCCCCTACGAGCAGTACTTC; cdr3_aa: CASSSSFYRGSPYEQYF
clone_size: once; j_call: TRBJ1-1; v_call: TRBV11-2; d_call: -; cdr3_length: 14; cdr3_nt: TGTGCCAGCAGCTTAGGGCTTGATTGGACTGAAGCTTTCTTT; cdr3_aa: CASSLGLDWTEAFF
clone_size: -; j_call: TRBJ1-6; v_call: TRBV11-3; d_call: -; cdr3_length: 13; cdr3_nt: TGTGCCAGCAGCAAAGGGGGTAATTCACCCCTCCACTTT; cdr3_aa: CASSKGGNSPLHF
clone_size: -; j_call: TRBJ2-3; v_call: TRBV27; d_call: TRBD2; cdr3_length: 16; cdr3_nt: TGTGCCAGCAGTCCATTCCGACTAGCGGGCACAGATACGCAGTATTTT; cdr3_aa: CASSPFRLAGTDTQYF
clone_size: -; j_call: TRBJ2-1; v_call: TRBV7-9; d_call: -; cdr3_length: 16; cdr3_nt: TGTGCCAGCAGCCCAACGGGCTCAAGCTCCTACAATGAGCAGTTCTTC; cdr3_aa: CASSPTGSSSYNEQFF
clone_size: once; j_call: TRBJ2-1; v_call: TRBV30; d_call: -; cdr3_length: 16; cdr3_nt: TGTGCCTGGAGTGTATTGCCCATGGATTCCTACAATGAGCAGTTCTTC; cdr3_aa: CAWSVLPMDSYNEQFF
clone_size: -; j_call: TRBJ2-7; v_call: TRBV30; d_call: TRBD1; cdr3_length: 13; cdr3_nt: TGTGCCTGGAGATACACAGGGGTTTACGAGCAGTACTTC; cdr3_aa: CAWRYTGVYEQYF
clone_size: -; j_call: TRBJ2-7; v_call: TRBV30; d_call: -; cdr3_length: 13; cdr3_nt: TGTGCCTGGAGTGAGAGAGGGGGGGACGAGCAGTACTTC; cdr3_aa: CAWSERGGDEQYF
clone_size: -; j_call: TRBJ2-1; v_call: TRBV5-1; d_call: -; cdr3_length: 14; cdr3_nt: TGCGCCAGCAGCTTAGCCCATGATTACAATGAGCAGTTCTTC; cdr3_aa: CASSLAHDYNEQFF
clone_size: -; j_call: TRBJ2-7; v_call: TRBV12-1; d_call: -; cdr3_length: 16; cdr3_nt: TGTGCCAGCAGCAACCACCCTAGCGGGAGAGGTTACGAGCAGTACTTC; cdr3_aa: CASSNHPSGRGYEQYF